This TCR beta chain was captured in a study of shared clonotypes between healthy human individuals. CDR1 and CDR2 from the germline V gene are KGHSH and LQKENI. J lost 3 bases, V lost 6 bases, and 20 bases had no gene match. The CDR3 runs 20 residues. Original data processing: Filtering differed for immunoSEQ, which gave only junction sequences without quality scores. The protocol was immunoSEQ multiplex PCR, while the TCRdb copy is restricted to in-frame clones and leaves out a portion. From that table come the V and J calls and clone size; the DNA was used to work out D and trimming. The sample holds approximately 1.5 million clones; around 98.5% are singletons and the top ten take 0.36%.

V and J are TRBV18 and TRBJ2-2, with 9 bases that match TRBD2. The source of this sequence is a man aged 30 to 45 in good health. The sample consisted of naive CD4+ T cells sorted from blood. The sample's subset: CD45RA+ positively selected. CDR3 in amino acids: CASSPINLAGLPTYTGELFF. The CDR3, as DNA: TGTGCCAGCTCTCCTATTAACCTAGCGGGATTACCTACTTACACCGGGGAGCTGTTTTTT.